This T cell receptor (beta chain) was observed in a study of T cell changes during pregnancy in multiple sclerosis. Produced via immunoSEQ multiplex PCR; TCRdb's table is partial and in-frame only. The repertoire holds 45,000 to 55,000 clones, with approximately 85% as singletons. This CDR3 region has 15 residues. Germline CDR1 and CDR2: SQVTM and ANQGSEA. V lost 8 bases and J lost 4; bases outside the gene matches: 16. The chain has TRBV29-1 and TRBJ2-5; TRBD2 aligns across 7 bases. Material: CD4+ T cells from peripheral blood mononuclear cells, obtained in the second trimester of pregnancy. This sequence originates from a female donor with multiple sclerosis, enrolled in a pregnancy study. CDR3 sequence: CSLEILADMGETQYF. Written as DNA, the CDR3 is TGCAGCTTAGAAATCCTAGCGGACATGGGAGAGACCCAGTACTTC.